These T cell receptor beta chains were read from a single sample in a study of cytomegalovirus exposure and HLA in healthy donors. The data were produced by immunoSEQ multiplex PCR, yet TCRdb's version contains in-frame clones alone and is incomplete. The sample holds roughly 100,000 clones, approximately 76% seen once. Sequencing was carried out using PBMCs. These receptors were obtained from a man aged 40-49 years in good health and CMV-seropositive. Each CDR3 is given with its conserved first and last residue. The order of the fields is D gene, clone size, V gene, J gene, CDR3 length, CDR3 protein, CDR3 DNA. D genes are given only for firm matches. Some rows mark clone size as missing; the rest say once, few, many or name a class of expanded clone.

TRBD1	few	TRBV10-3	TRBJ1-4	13	CAISEGQAEKLFF	TGTGCCATCAGTGAAGGACAGGCCGAAAAACTGTTTTTT
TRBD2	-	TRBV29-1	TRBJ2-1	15	CSVEGPRGRLDEQFF	TGCAGCGTTGAGGGTCCCCGCGGGAGGCTAGATGAGCAGTTCTTC
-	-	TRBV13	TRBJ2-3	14	CASSLSFGTDTQYF	TGTGCCAGCAGCTTAAGCTTCGGCACAGATACGCAGTATTTT
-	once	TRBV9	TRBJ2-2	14	CASSVGRDTGELFF	TGTGCCAGCAGCGTAGGTCGGGACACCGGGGAGCTGTTTTTT
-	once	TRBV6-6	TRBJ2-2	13	CASPGQNTGELFF	TGTGCCAGCCCGGGACAGAACACCGGGGAGCTGTTTTTT
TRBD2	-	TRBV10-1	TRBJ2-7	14	CASSDGTSGHEQYF	TGCGCCAGCAGTGATGGTACTAGCGGCCACGAGCAGTACTTC
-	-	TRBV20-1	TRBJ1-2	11	CSTGQPYGYTF	TGCAGTACAGGACAGCCGTATGGCTACACCTTC
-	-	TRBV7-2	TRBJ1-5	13	CASSPDVRRAQHF	TGTGCCAGCAGCCCGGACGTCCGCAGGGCCCAGCATTTT
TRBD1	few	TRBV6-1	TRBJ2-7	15	CASSRPGQGTYEQYF	TGTGCCAGCAGTAGGCCGGGACAGGGGACGTACGAGCAGTACTTC
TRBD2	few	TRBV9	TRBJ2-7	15	CASSASSGYSYEQYF	TGTGCCAGCAGCGCGTCTAGCGGGTATTCCTACGAGCAGTACTTC
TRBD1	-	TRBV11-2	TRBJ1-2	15	CASSLDGSGGRGYTF	TGTGCCAGCAGCTTAGATGGGTCAGGGGGACGTGGCTACACCTTC
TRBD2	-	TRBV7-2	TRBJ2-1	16	CASSSRLAGAYNEQFF	TGTGCCAGCAGCTCACGACTAGCGGGTGCCTACAATGAGCAGTTCTTC
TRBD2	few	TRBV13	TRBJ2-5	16	CASSRGGRELQETQYF	TGTGCCAGCAGCCGGGGAGGGCGGGAGTTACAAGAGACCCAGTACTTC
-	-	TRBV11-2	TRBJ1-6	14	CASSYQDRNSPLHF	TGTGCCAGCAGCTACCAAGACAGAAATTCACCCCTCCACTTT
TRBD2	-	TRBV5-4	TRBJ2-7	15	CASRRAGGPSYEQYF	TGTGCCAGCAGAAGAGCGGGAGGTCCCTCCTACGAGCAGTACTTC
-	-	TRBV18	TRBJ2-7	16	CASSPETGFVDGEQYF	TGTGCCAGCTCACCCGAAACAGGGTTCGTAGATGGCGAGCAGTACTTC
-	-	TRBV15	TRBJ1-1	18	CATSRVPGWSSMNTEAFF	TGTGCCACCAGCAGAGTACCGGGGTGGAGCTCGATGAACACTGAAGCTTTCTTT
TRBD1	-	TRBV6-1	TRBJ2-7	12	CATRNDRDEQYF	TGTGCCACCAGGAATGACAGGGACGAGCAGTACTTC
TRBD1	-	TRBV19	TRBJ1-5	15	CASRVPGGGNQPQHF	TGTGCCAGTAGGGTACCAGGGGGCGGCAATCAGCCCCAGCATTTT
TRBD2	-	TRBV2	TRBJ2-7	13	CASSDGTSGLKYF	TGTGCCAGCAGTGATGGGACTAGCGGCTTGAAGTACTTC